This T cell receptor (beta chain) came from a study of T cell repertoires in cytomegalovirus infection. Findings and limits, study-wide: The ex vivo response was dominated by HLA-C-restricted CMV-specific TCR beta clonotypes. Summed frequency of shared TCR beta families picked out CMV carriers who also had the relevant HLA.

Germline V CDR1 and CDR2: MGHDK, SYGVNS. This CDR3 region has 18 residues. V trimming: 0 bases; J trimming: 2 bases; junction bases outside the gene matches: 11. For this clonotype: Its target is not known.

Each CDR3 protein gets one entry after TCRdb re-called the reads with MiXCR. Here the sample spans some 920,000 distinct CDR3 sequences, roughly 31% being singletons. The V call is TRBV25-1, the J call TRBJ2-7; 9 bases map to TRBD1. Sample: cultured CD8+ T cells from PBMCs, taken from culture after CMV antigen stimulation. The source of this sequence is a human donor in good health (CMV status not recorded). Some clones in this sample may be carry-over from other donors' samples. CDR3 sequence reads: CASSEYFPGDRETYEQYF. The CDR3 region has the DNA TGTGCCAGCAGTGAATATTTCCCCGGGGACAGGGAAACCTACGAGCAGTACTTC.